The entry below gives a single TCR beta chain sequence along with its context. This record belongs to a study of blood T cell repertoires in COVID-19. Study-wide context: Some COVID-19 samples were acute and others convalescent; all came from the United States, Italy and Spain.

Per the original methods: Amplification of reference gene primers provided the estimated nucleated cell counts. TCRdb's copy holds only in-frame clones and misses some; the assay was immunoSEQ multiplex PCR. The DNA gave D and trimming, while V, J and clone size come from that table. Here the sample spans roughly 130,000 clones, less than 85% being singletons. Germline V gene data show CDR1 as MGHRA and CDR2 as YSYEKL. The length of the CDR3 is 14 residues. V dropped 7 bases and J dropped 2; count of bases not matched to a gene: 4. Sequencing input: peripheral blood. This sequence was found in a woman in her sixties with acute or convalescent COVID-19. This chain joins TRBV4-1 and TRBJ2-3; TRBD2 agrees at 9 bases. CDR3 nucleotides: TGCGCCAGCAACCCTAGCGGGAACACAGATACGCAGTATTTT. It is translated as CASNPSGNTDTQYF.